The clone carrying this T cell receptor beta chain occurred a few times. These data come from a study of early T cells in non-severe SARS-CoV-2 infection. Study background: Unsorted whole blood bulk RNA was sequenced, with unpaired chains.

Separate cDNA molecules each had unique molecular identifiers attached to them. MiXCR, run by TCRdb on the 5' RACE reads, gives a single entry per CDR3 protein. This sample has fewer than 100,000 distinct CDR3 sequences; about an eighth occur once, and the top ten carry around 3.6%. Between the trimmed V and J ends, which lost 3 bases and 3 bases, there was a span of 13 bases. Germline loops: CDR1 KGHDR, CDR2 SFDVKD. This CDR3 is 16 amino acids long. The sequenced sample consisted of whole blood. The genes are TRBV24-1 and TRBJ2-2; D gene ambiguous. This clonotype was sampled from an adult who was a healthcare worker with PCR-confirmed SARS-CoV-2 infection or an uninfected control (not recorded which). The CDR3 reads CATSDVPGVDTGELFF. CDR3 in DNA: TGTGCCACCAGTGATGTCCCGGGCGTGGACACCGGGGAGCTGTTTTTT.